This T cell receptor beta chain was sequenced for a study of blood T cell repertoires in COVID-19. Germline CDR1 is SQVTM and CDR2 is ANQGSEA. After removal of 0 bases from V and 3 bases from J, the junction contained 2 bases not matched to a gene. The CDR3 sequence is 15 residues long. Method: immunoSEQ multiplex PCR; TCRdb's copy keeps in-frame clones and lacks some. This table holds about 37,000 clones, roughly 89% found once. The material sequenced was peripheral blood. The chain joins TRBV29-1 to TRBJ2-2; 9 bases match TRBD2. The source of this sequence is a human donor in a cohort sampled during active COVID-19. The CDR3 sequence: CSVEEGLADTGELFF. CDR3 coding DNA: TGCAGCGTTGAAGAGGGACTAGCAGACACCGGGGAGCTGTTTTTT.